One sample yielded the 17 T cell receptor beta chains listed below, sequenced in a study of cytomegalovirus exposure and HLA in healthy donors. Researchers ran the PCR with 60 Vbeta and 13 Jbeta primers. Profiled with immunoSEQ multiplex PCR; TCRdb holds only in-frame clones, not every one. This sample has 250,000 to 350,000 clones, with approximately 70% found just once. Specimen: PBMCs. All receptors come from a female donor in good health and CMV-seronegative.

CDR3 DNA sequence: TGTGCCAGCAGTGGGGGAGGTACAGATACGCAGTATTTT. Translated: CASSGGGTDTQYF. The chain employs TRBV5-4 and TRBJ2-3, with D possibly matching TRBD2 (6 bases). V lost 5 bases to trimming and J lost 3 bases, with 10 bases between them. This CDR3 spans 13 amino acids. Germline V gene sequence: CDR1 SGHNT, CDR2 YYREEE (reference sequence).

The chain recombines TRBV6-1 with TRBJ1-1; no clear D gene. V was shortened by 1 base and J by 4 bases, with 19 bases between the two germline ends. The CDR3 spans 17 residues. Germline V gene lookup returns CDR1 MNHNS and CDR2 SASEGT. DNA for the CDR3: TGTGCCAGCAGTGAAGGTAAACCGCCTCCCCGGAGCACTGAAGCTTTCTTT. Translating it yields CASSEGKPPPRSTEAFF.

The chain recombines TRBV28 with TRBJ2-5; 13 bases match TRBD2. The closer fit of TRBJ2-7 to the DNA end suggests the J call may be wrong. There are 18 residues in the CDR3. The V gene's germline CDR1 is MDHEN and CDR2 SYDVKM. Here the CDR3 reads CASSLGLAGVVSSYEQYF. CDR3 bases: TGTGCCAGCAGCCTAGGACTAGCGGGAGTCGTTTCTTCCTACGAGCAGTACTTC.

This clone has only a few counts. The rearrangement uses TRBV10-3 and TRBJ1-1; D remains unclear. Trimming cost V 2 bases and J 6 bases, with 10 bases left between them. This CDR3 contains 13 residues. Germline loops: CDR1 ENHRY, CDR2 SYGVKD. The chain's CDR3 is CAISELWSAEAFF. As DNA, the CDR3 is TGTGCCATCAGTGAGCTGTGGTCGGCTGAAGCTTTCTTT.

The CDR3: CASSFLGGSGNTIYF. Written as DNA, the CDR3 is TGTGCCAGCAGTTTTCTCGGTGGCTCTGGAAACACCATATATTTT. The gene calls are TRBV28 and TRBJ1-3, with D unresolved. Germline V lookup: CDR1 MDHEN, CDR2 SYDVKM. The V end lost 3 bases, the J end lost 0 bases, and 9 bases lay between the germline ends. This CDR3 comprises 15 residues.

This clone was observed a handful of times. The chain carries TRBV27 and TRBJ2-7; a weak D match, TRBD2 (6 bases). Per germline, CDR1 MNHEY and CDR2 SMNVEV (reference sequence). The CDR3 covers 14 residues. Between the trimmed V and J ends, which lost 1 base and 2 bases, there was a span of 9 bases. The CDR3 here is CASSLYGGAYEQYF. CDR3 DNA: TGTGCCAGCAGTTTATATGGCGGGGCCTACGAGCAGTACTTC.

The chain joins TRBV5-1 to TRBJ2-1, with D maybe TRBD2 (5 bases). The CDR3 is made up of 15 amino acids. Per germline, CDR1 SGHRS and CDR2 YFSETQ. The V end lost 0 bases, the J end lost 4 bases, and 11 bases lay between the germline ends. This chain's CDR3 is CASSLAGFLYNEQFF. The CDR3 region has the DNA TGCGCCAGCAGCTTGGCGGGATTTTTATACAATGAGCAGTTCTTC. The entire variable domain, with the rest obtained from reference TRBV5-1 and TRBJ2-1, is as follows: KAGVTQTPRYLIKTRGQQVTLSCSPISGHRSVSWYQQTPGQGLQFLFEYFSETQRNKGNFPGRFSGRQFSNSRSEMNVSTLELGDSALYLCASSLAGFLYNEQFFGPGTRLTVL.

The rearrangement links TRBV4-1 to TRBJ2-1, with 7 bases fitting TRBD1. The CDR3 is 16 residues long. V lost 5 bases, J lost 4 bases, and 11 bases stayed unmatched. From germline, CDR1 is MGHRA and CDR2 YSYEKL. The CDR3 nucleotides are TGCGCCAGCAGCTACGAAAACAGGGGCGTTTACAATGAGCAGTTCTTC. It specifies CASSYENRGVYNEQFF.

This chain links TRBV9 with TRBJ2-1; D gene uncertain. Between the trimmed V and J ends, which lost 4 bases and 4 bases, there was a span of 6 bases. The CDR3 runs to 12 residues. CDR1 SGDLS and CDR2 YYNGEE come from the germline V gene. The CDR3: CASSSLYNEQFF. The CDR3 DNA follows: TGTGCCAGCAGCTCCCTATACAATGAGCAGTTCTTC.

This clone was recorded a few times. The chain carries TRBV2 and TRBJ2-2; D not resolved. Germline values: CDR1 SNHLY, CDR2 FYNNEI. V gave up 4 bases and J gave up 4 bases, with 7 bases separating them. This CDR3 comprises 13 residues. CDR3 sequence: CASSVVRTGELFF. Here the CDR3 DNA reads TGTGCCAGCAGTGTTGTCCGCACCGGGGAGCTGTTTTTT.

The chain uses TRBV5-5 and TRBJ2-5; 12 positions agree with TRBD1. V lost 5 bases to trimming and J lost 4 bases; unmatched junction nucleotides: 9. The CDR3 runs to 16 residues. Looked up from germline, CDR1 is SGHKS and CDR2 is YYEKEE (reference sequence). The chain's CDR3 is CASRSGDRGLLETQYF. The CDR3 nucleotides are TGTGCCAGCAGGTCCGGGGACAGGGGGCTCTTAGAGACCCAGTACTTC. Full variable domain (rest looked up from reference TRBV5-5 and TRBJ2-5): DAGVTQSPTHLIKTRGQQVTLRCSPISGHKSVSWYQQVLGQGPQFIFQYYEKEERGRGNFPDRFSARQFPNYSSELNVNALLLGDSALYLCASRSGDRGLLETQYFGPGTRLLVL.

This chain's CDR3 is CASSQRQGESYEQYF. For the CDR3, the DNA is TGCGCCAGCAGCCAGAGACAGGGTGAATCCTACGAGCAGTACTTC. The J gene is TRBJ2-7, the V gene TRBV4-1; TRBD1 agrees at 7 bases. The CDR3 runs to 15 residues. CDR1 and CDR2 (germline): MGHRA, YSYEKL. V dropped 3 bases and J dropped 1; count of bases not matched to a gene: 6.

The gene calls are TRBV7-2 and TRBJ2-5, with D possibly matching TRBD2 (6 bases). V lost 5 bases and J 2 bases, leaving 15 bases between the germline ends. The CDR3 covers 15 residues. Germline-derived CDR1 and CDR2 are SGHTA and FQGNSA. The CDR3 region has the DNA TGTGCCAGCAGCCCCCGGGTAGCGGTACAAGAGACCCAGTACTTC. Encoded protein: CASSPRVAVQETQYF.

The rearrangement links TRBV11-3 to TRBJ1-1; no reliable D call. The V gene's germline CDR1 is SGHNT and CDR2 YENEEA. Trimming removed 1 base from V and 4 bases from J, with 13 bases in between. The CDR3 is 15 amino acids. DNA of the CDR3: TGTGCCAGCAGCTTAGCGGAGGTGGGGAGCACTGAAGCTTTCTTT. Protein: CASSLAEVGSTEAFF.

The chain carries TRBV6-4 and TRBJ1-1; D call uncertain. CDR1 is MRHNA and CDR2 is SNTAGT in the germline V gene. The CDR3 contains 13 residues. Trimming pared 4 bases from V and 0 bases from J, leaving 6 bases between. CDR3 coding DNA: TGTGCCAGCAGTGCTTCGGTGAACACTGAAGCTTTCTTT. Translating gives CASSASVNTEAFF.

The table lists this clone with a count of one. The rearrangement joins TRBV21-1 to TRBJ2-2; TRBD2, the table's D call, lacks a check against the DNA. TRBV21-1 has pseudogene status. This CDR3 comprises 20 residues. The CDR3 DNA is TGTGCCAGCAGCAAAACGGGGACGGAGTCCCGGAGGGGCAACACCGGGGAGCTGTTTTTT. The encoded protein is CASSKTGTESRRGNTGELFF.

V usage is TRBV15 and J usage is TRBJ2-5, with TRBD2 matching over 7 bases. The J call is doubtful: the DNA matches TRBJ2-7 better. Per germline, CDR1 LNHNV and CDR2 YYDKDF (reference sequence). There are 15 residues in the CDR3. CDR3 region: CATSGVAGKGYEQYF. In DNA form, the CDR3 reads TGTGCCACCAGCGGGGTAGCGGGCAAGGGTTACGAGCAGTACTTC.